A selection of T cell receptor beta chains follows, all from one sample in a study of technical replicates of blood from a few donors. The data were produced by immunoSEQ multiplex PCR, yet TCRdb's version contains in-frame clones alone and is incomplete. This sample yields 78,000 or so clones, of which about 88% are seen a single time; less than 0.5% belongs to the top ten. Sequencing was performed on T cells isolated from PBMCs. These receptor sequences come from a human donor in good health. CDR3s include the opening cysteine and the closing phenylalanine or tryptophan. The D gene is left open where the match is weak. Some rows have no size entry. The others give once, few or many, or a class for an expanded clone.

j_call | v_call | d_call | clone_size | cdr3_nt | cdr3_aa
TRBJ2-1 | TRBV9 | TRBD2 | - | TGTGCCAGCAGCGTGAGTAGCGGGAGGAATTCCAATGAGCAGTTCTTC | CASSVSSGRNSNEQFF
TRBJ1-2 | TRBV6-1 | - | - | TGTGCCAGCAGTGAACAGTCTAACTATGGCTACACCTTC | CASSEQSNYGYTF
TRBJ2-3 | TRBV6-5 | - | - | TGTGCCAGCAGTTACACTGCGGCTAGCACAGATACGCAGTATTTT | CASSYTAASTDTQYF
TRBJ2-7 | TRBV10-2 | - | - | TGCGCCAGCAGACGGGATCTCCTCCTCGACGAGCAGTACTTC | CASRRDLLLDEQYF
TRBJ1-5 | TRBV13 | - | - | TGTGCCAGCAGCTTAGCTAAGAATCAGCCCCAGCATTTT | CASSLAKNQPQHF
TRBJ1-2 | TRBV6-1 | TRBD1 | - | TGTGCCAGCTGCAGACAGGGCCACTATGGCTACACCTTC | CASCRQGHYGYTF
TRBJ1-2 | TRBV12-5 | - | - | TGTGCTAGTGGTTTGGTCGGGACTAACTATGGCTACACCTTC | CASGLVGTNYGYTF
TRBJ2-4 | TRBV4-1 | - | - | TGCGCCAGCAGCCAAGGAATTCAGGGGGACTTAAACATTCAGTACTTC | CASSQGIQGDLNIQYF
TRBJ2-2 | TRBV18 | TRBD2 | - | TGTGCCAGCTCAATACGTAGCGGGAGAGAAAACACCGGGGAGCTGTTTTTT | CASSIRSGRENTGELFF
TRBJ2-7 | TRBV5-5 | TRBD2 | - | TGTGCCAGCAGCCCACGGGGGGGGAGCAACGAGCAGTACTTC | CASSPRGGSNEQYF
TRBJ2-6 | TRBV7-3 | TRBD1 | - | TGTGCCAGCAGCTTATGGGACAGTCTCTCTGGGGCCAACGTCCTGACTTTC | CASSLWDSLSGANVLTF
TRBJ1-1 | TRBV28 | - | - | TGTGCCAGCAACAAAGGGGTCACAGGTGAGGATTTCTTT | CASNKGVTGEDFF
TRBJ2-6 | TRBV2 | - | - | TGTGCCAGCAGTGGAATAGGACTGGTCTCTGGGGCCAACGTCCTGACTTTC | CASSGIGLVSGANVLTF
TRBJ2-7 | TRBV19 | - | - | TGTGCCAAACCACCACATAATTCCTACGAGCAGTACTTC | CAKPPHNSYEQYF
TRBJ1-1 | TRBV19 | TRBD1 | - | TGTGCCAGTAGTATGGCTTGGGGACAGACCGAAGCTTTCTTT | CASSMAWGQTEAFF
TRBJ2-1 | TRBV7-6 | TRBD2 | - | TGTGCCAGCAGCTTCCGAAGTAGCGGGTACAATGAGCAGTTCTTC | CASSFRSSGYNEQFF
TRBJ2-3 | TRBV7-2 | TRBD2 | - | TGTGCCAGCAGCTTAGCGGGAGCGGGAGGAATGCAGTATTTT | CASSLAGAGGMQYF
TRBJ2-1 | TRBV6-4 | TRBD2 | once | TGTGCCAGCACCCAGGCGCGGGAGTGGGGAAGGTCCTACAATGAGCAGTTCTTC | CASTQAREWGRSYNEQFF
TRBJ1-2 | TRBV7-9 | - | - | TGTGCCATTCCTTCAGTGGACTCATACTATGGCTACACCTTC | CAIPSVDSYYGYTF
TRBJ2-2 | TRBV6-5 | TRBD1 | - | TGTGCCAGCCACCCCAGGGGACAGGGGACCGGGGAGCTGTTTTTT | CASHPRGQGTGELFF
TRBJ2-7 | TRBV20-1 | - | - | TGCAGTGCTAGAGGGGAGAACGAGCAGTACTTC | CSARGENEQYF
TRBJ2-1 | TRBV6-5 | - | - | TGTGCCAGCAGTTCGCTGAGCAATGAGCAGTTCTTC | CASSSLSNEQFF
TRBJ1-1 | TRBV5-1 | TRBD1 | - | TGCGCCAGCAGCTTGGCCCTCGCAGGGGGCACTGAAGCTTTCTTT | CASSLALAGGTEAFF
TRBJ1-1 | TRBV28 | - | - | TGTGCCAGCAGCGAACAGGGCTCGAACACTGAAGCTTTCTTT | CASSEQGSNTEAFF
TRBJ1-4 | TRBV6-6 | - | - | TGTGCCAGCAGTTCTGGCAGGTCCCTTAATGAAAAACTGTTTTTT | CASSSGRSLNEKLFF
TRBJ1-3 | TRBV9 | TRBD1 | once | TGTGCCAGCAGCGTAGGGGCAGGGGGATCTGGAAACACCATATATTTT | CASSVGAGGSGNTIYF
TRBJ1-2 | TRBV6-1 | - | once | TGTGCCAGCAGTGAGGACAGAGGAGACTATGGCTACACCTTC | CASSEDRGDYGYTF
TRBJ2-7 | TRBV7-6 | - | - | TGTGCCAGCAGCTTATACACGGGAGTGTACGAGCAGTACTTC | CASSLYTGVYEQYF